This entry lists 9 T cell receptor beta chains sequenced from one sample in a study of OX40 agonist ivuxolimab in advanced cancers. Generated by immunoSEQ multiplex PCR, the TCRdb table keeps only in-frame clones and is missing some. The table has approximately 73,000 clones, 86% seen once. The sequenced sample was CD4+ or CD8+ T cells sorted from blood, obtained in a trial of the OX40 agonist ivuxolimab. Every receptor here comes from an adult with an advanced solid tumor such as melanoma, head and neck, liver or kidney cancer.

The J gene is TRBJ1-1, the V gene TRBV29-1; unclear D gene. CDR3 length equals 13 residues. V was clipped by 7 bases and J by 2 bases, with 14 bases between them. Germline V gene sequence: CDR1 SQVTM, CDR2 ANQGSEA. The DNA for the CDR3 is TGCAGCGCTCCGTCCCCGGGAAACACTGAAGCTTTCTTT. Translating it yields CSAPSPGNTEAFF.

The CDR3 loop reads CASSLGGPNQPQHF. CDR3 bases: TGTGCCAGCAGCTTGGGGGGTCCGAATCAGCCCCAGCATTTT. The chain links TRBV5-4 to TRBJ1-5, with no clear D. CDR1 SGHNT and CDR2 YYREEE come from the germline V gene (reference sequence). The CDR3 is made up of 14 amino acids. Trimming left V 0 bases short and J 4 bases short, with 8 bases between. Complete variable domain (other parts from reference TRBV5-4 and TRBJ1-5): ETGVTQSPTHLIKTRGQQVTLRCSSQSGHNTVSWYQQALGQGPQFIFQYYREEENGRGNFPPRFSGLQFPNYSSELNVNALELDDSALYLCASSLGGPNQPQHFGDGTRLSIL.

The rearrangement joins TRBV18 to TRBJ1-3; 7 bases map to TRBD1. This CDR3 contains 17 residues. Germline CDR1 is KGHSH and CDR2 is LQKENI. The ends lost 6 bases at V and 0 bases at J; junction bases unmatched: 11. The CDR3 DNA reads as TGTGCCAGCTCCGAACAAGGAGGGGGCTTCTCTGGAAACACCATATATTTT. Protein product: CASSEQGGGFSGNTIYF.

This clone was seen a few times. The chain employs TRBV21-1 and TRBJ1-5. TRBV21-1 is a pseudogene locus. The CDR3 extends over 10 amino acids. This CDR3 reads CASSNQPQHF. The CDR3 nucleotides read TGTGCCAGCAGCAACCAGCCCCAGCATTTT.

This chain links TRBV27 with TRBJ1-6, with D perhaps TRBD1 (6 bases). The CDR3 spans 16 residues. CDR1 MNHEY and CDR2 SMNVEV come from the germline V gene (reference sequence). Trimming cost V 2 bases and J 4 bases, with 12 bases left between them. Here the CDR3 reads CASSLRGQIYNSPLHF. The CDR3 region has the DNA TGTGCCAGCAGTTTACGCGGACAGATTTATAATTCACCCCTCCACTTT.

The gene calls are TRBV28 and TRBJ2-7; D not certain. The germline CDR1 and CDR2 sequences are MDHEN and SYDVKM. V was clipped by 6 bases and J by 4 bases, with 7 bases between them. This CDR3 contains 11 residues. As DNA, the CDR3 is TGTGCCAGCAGCCGAAGGTACGAGCAGTACTTC. Protein: CASSRRYEQYF.

V gene TRBV7-9 combines with J gene TRBJ2-5; TRBD2 might be the D (6 bases). Trimming took 4 bases from V and 3 from J, leaving 15 bases between them. This CDR3 contains 15 residues. Germline V gene lookup returns CDR1 SEHNR and CDR2 FQNEAQ (reference sequence). CDR3 nucleotide sequence: TGTGCCAGCAGCTCCCTTACGGGGGTTAAAGAGACCCAGTACTTC. It codes for CASSSLTGVKETQYF.

This chain links TRBV9 with TRBJ2-3; no definite D call. The CDR3 totals 15 residues. Germline-derived CDR1 and CDR2 are SGDLS and YYNGEE. Trimming stripped 3 bases from V and 2 bases from J, with 13 bases between. CDR3 residues: CASSALVSFTDTQYF. CDR3 nucleotides: TGTGCCAGCAGCGCCCTAGTCTCGTTCACAGATACGCAGTATTTT.

The chain has TRBV30 and TRBJ1-3; 11 nucleotides line up with TRBD1. CDR1 is GTSNPN, CDR2 SVGIG, per germline (reference sequence). This CDR3 has 13 residues. J was trimmed by 1 base and V by 8 bases; bases with no gene match: 1. The chain's CDR3 is CAGTGGSGNTIYF. CDR3 nucleotide sequence: TGTGCCGGGACAGGGGGGTCTGGAAACACCATATATTTT.